Each of the 28 T cell receptor beta chains below was sequenced from the same sample in a study of breast tumors, draining lymph nodes, adjacent tissues. One entry per CDR3 protein, called by TCRdb with MiXCR from the multiplex PCR reads. The sample holds under 70,000 distinct CDR3 sequences, 43% seen once. The sample was breast tumor tissue. The receptor set was obtained from a female donor with breast cancer. Some clones in this sample may be carry-over from other donors' samples.

This clonotype was picked up many times. This chain joins TRBV19 and TRBJ2-7; D tentatively fits TRBD1 or TRBD2 (6 bases each). Germline lookup yields CDR1 LNHDA and CDR2 SQIVND (reference sequence). Deletions cut 5 bases from V and 3 bases from J, with 17 bases between. CDR3 length equals 15 residues. The CDR3 region has the DNA TGTGCCAGTAGTGCCGGCGGAGGGGGGTACTACGAGCAGTACTTC. It specifies CASSAGGGGYYEQYF.

On this clonotype itself: Possible read error: a much larger clone is one base away. The chain recombines TRBV20-1 with TRBJ2-1; D uncertain. This CDR3 is built from 15 residues. Per germline, CDR1 DFQATT and CDR2 SNEGSKA (reference sequence). V lost 3 bases to trimming and J lost 6 bases, with 18 bases between them. Written as DNA, the CDR3 is TGCAGTGCTAGCACCCTTAACAGCCCCTCCAATGAGCAGTTCTTC. This sequence encodes CSASTLNSPSNEQFF.

Regarding this clonotype: A read error may produce the germline difference seen at one junction end. V is TRBV29-1 and J is TRBJ1-4; D perhaps matches TRBD1 (6 bases). This CDR3 is 9 amino acids long. Germline CDR1 reads SQVTM; CDR2 reads ANQGSEA. In DNA form, the CDR3 reads TGCAGCGCTCCGGGTCCTACAGGGTTT. It codes for CSAPGPTGF.

The chain recombines TRBV9 with TRBJ2-1; TRBD2 aligns across 14 bases. V lost 3 bases, J lost 2 bases, and 4 bases stayed unmatched. This CDR3 has 17 amino acids. Per germline, CDR1 SGDLS and CDR2 YYNGEE. The CDR3 loop reads CASSAGTSGSTYNEQFF. The CDR3 DNA reads as TGTGCCAGCAGCGCCGGGACTAGCGGGAGTACCTACAATGAGCAGTTCTTC.

The chain carries TRBV5-5 and TRBJ2-3; TRBD2 matches 15 bases. V shed 4 bases and J 6 bases; nucleotides not matched to a gene: 6. The germline CDR1 and CDR2 sequences are SGHKS and YYEKEE (reference sequence). The CDR3 extends over 16 amino acids. CDR3 sequence (DNA): TGTGCCAGCAGCACCGGACTAGCGGGGGGGCGTGATACGCAGTATTTT. It encodes CASSTGLAGGRDTQYF.

This clonotype was recorded a few times. The chain is built from TRBV12-5 and TRBJ1-1; D is unclear. There are 14 residues in the CDR3. Germline CDR1 LGHNT, CDR2 FRNRAP. The V gene lost 7 bases and the J gene lost 0 bases, with 12 bases spanning the gap. For the CDR3, the DNA is TGTGCTAGTGTTGGGCCCCCAATGAACACTGAAGCTTTCTTT. The encoded protein is CASVGPPMNTEAFF.

V gene TRBV2 combines with J gene TRBJ1-5, with TRBD1 as a possible D gene (6 bases). V was shortened by 4 bases and J by 1 base, with 11 bases between the two germline ends. The CDR3 spans 15 residues. The germline V gene has CDR1 SNHLY and CDR2 FYNNEI. The CDR3 bases are TGTGCCAGCAGTGTAACAGGGATAAGCAATCAGCCCCAGCATTTT. It yields the protein CASSVTGISNQPQHF.

The chain combines TRBV4-2 with TRBJ1-1; D possibly corresponds to TRBD1 (6 bases). The CDR3 is 18 amino acids. In germline, CDR1 is LGHNA, CDR2 YNFKEQ. Between the trimmed V and J ends, which lost 1 base and 0 bases, there was a span of 18 bases. This CDR3 reads CASSQARAGQGMNTEAFF. The CDR3 nucleotides read TGTGCCAGCAGCCAAGCGAGGGCAGGGCAGGGGATGAACACTGAAGCTTTCTTT.

The CDR3 DNA reads TGTGCCTCTTCCGTCGATAACACCGGGGAGCTGTTTTTT. It is translated as CASSVDNTGELFF. The genes are TRBV10-3 and TRBJ2-2; D ambiguous. CDR3 length equals 13 residues. Looked up from germline, CDR1 is ENHRY and CDR2 is SYGVKD. The V end was cut by 11 bases, the J end by 2 bases, with 12 bases between.

CDR3 nucleotide sequence: TGTGCCAGCAGCTTAGCAGGGACCCTAGCCCTCCACTTT. As protein: CASSLAGTLALHF. The chain combines TRBV7-2 with TRBJ1-6, with D perhaps TRBD1 (5 bases). The CDR3 length is 13 residues. Trimming left V 0 bases short and J 14 bases short, with 11 bases between. CDR1 is SGHTA, CDR2 FQGNSA, per germline.

There are a few counts of this clonotype. This may come from a read error, since a much larger clone is one base off. The chain links TRBV4-2 to TRBJ2-1; unclear D gene. Germline V lookup: CDR1 LGHNA, CDR2 YNFKEQ. Trimming pared 8 bases from V and 5 bases from J, leaving 19 bases between. The CDR3 extends over 15 amino acids. The CDR3 region has the DNA TGTGCCAGCGAGCCAGAAAGGGATGGGGACAATGAGCAGTTCTTC. Amino acids: CASEPERDGDNEQFF.

Points on this clonotype: A read error may account for a junction end that differs from germline. The chain joins TRBV6-2 or TRBV6-3 to TRBJ1-4; weak D call: TRBD1 (6 bases). There are 16 residues in the CDR3. CDR1 and CDR2 (germline): MNHEY, SVGEGT. This chain's CDR3 is CASSPNPKQGAGKLLF. For the CDR3, the DNA is TGTGCCAGCAGTCCCAACCCAAAACAGGGCGCCGGAAAACTGCTTTTT.

This clonotype is medium-sized by share. This chain uses TRBV5-1 with TRBJ1-2; TRBD1 matches at 8 bases. The CDR3 has 15 residues. The V gene's germline CDR1 is SGHRS and CDR2 YFSETQ. V lost 4 bases to trimming and J lost 1 base; unmatched junction nucleotides: 6. The CDR3 sequence: CASSPYGQGNYGYTF. The CDR3 nucleotides are TGCGCCAGCAGCCCGTACGGACAGGGTAACTATGGCTACACCTTC. Based on the CDR3 plus reference TRBV5-1 and TRBJ1-2, the full variable domain is KAGVTQTPRYLIKTRGQQVTLSCSPISGHRSVSWYQQTPGQGLQFLFEYFSETQRNKGNFPGRFSGRQFSNSRSEMNVSTLELGDSALYLCASSPYGQGNYGYTFGSGTRLTVV.

This clonotype came up many times. The chain combines TRBV20-1 with TRBJ1-2; the D gene is possibly TRBD1 (6 bases). The germline gives CDR1 DFQATT, CDR2 SNEGSKA (reference sequence). Trimming cost V 5 bases and J 2 bases, with 15 bases left between them. This CDR3 spans 14 amino acids. Here the CDR3 reads CSAPQGRGNYGYTF. CDR3 DNA sequence: TGCAGTGCTCCCCAGGGGCGGGGGAACTATGGCTACACCTTC.

In its sample, this clonotype was seen many times. V gene TRBV5-6 combines with J gene TRBJ1-5; D gene uncertain. This CDR3 is 17 amino acids long. Trimming removed 1 base from V and 2 bases from J, with 16 bases in between. The germline V gene has CDR1 SGHDT and CDR2 YYEEEE. The CDR3 DNA follows: TGTGCCAGCAGCTTGTTTTTTCTGGAGGGTGGCAATCAGCCCCAGCATTTT. It specifies CASSLFFLEGGNQPQHF. The whole variable domain, remainder taken from reference TRBV5-6 and TRBJ1-5, is DAGVTQSPTHLIKTRGQQVTLRCSPKSGHDTVSWYQQALGQGPQFIFQYYEEEERQRGNFPDRFSGHQFPNYSSELNVNALLLGDSALYLCASSLFFLEGGNQPQHFGDGTRLSIL.

This clonotype was seen ten or more times. CDR3 DNA sequence: TGCAGCGTTGGGGGGATGGGGGTCTCCACTGAAGCTTTCTTT. This encodes CSVGGMGVSTEAFF. The chain has TRBV29-1 and TRBJ1-1; D may be TRBD1 (5 bases). This CDR3 region has 14 residues. The V end was cut by 4 bases, the J end by 4 bases, with 16 bases between. Germline CDR1 is SQVTM and CDR2 is ANQGSEA.

This clonotype has a count of ten or more. V is TRBV12-3 or TRBV12-4 and J is TRBJ2-3; 11 positions match TRBD1. There are 14 residues in the CDR3. The V gene end was trimmed by 6 bases and the J gene end by 5 bases; junction bases not matched to a gene: 4. The DNA for the CDR3 is TGTGCCAGCAGCCGGGACAGGGGGAAAGATACGCAGTATTTT. Its translation is CASSRDRGKDTQYF.

This clonotype appeared many times. Given a much more abundant clone one base away, this may be a read error. The chain joins TRBV19 to TRBJ1-2, with 8 bases matching TRBD1. The CDR3 consists of 18 residues. Germline V gives CDR1 LNHDA, CDR2 SQIVND (reference sequence). In nucleotides, the CDR3 is TGTGCCAGTAGTGTCCGGACAGGGCACAATTTAGCTAACTATGGCTCCACCTTC. Its translation is CASSVRTGHNLANYGSTF.

This clonotype was recorded many times. A much larger clone lies one base from this, so it may be a read error. The CDR3 does not end in the conserved phenylalanine or tryptophan, so this is likely a read error. The rearrangement links TRBV29-1 to TRBJ2-7, with TRBD1 matching 12 bases. Unmatched junction bases numbered 5, after V lost 7 bases and J lost 7 bases. Germline CDR1 reads SQVTM; CDR2 reads ANQGSEA. This CDR3 is 12 amino acids long. CDR3 in DNA: TGCAGCGCTTGGGACAGGGGGCAGGAGCAGTACCTC. Its translation: CSAWDRGQEQYL.

This clonotype came up once. V gene TRBV20-1 combines with J gene TRBJ1-2; unclear D gene. This CDR3 spans 13 amino acids. Trimming took 1 base from V and 3 from J, leaving 9 bases between them. Looked up from germline, CDR1 is DFQATT and CDR2 is SNEGSKA (reference sequence). DNA for the CDR3: TGCAGTGCTAGAGTCGGGGTTGACTATGGCTACACCTTC. Translation gives CSARVGVDYGYTF.

Of note for this clonotype: A much bigger clone sits one base away, suggesting this may be a read error. This sequence joins TRBV6-1 and TRBJ1-3; D not certain. CDR1 and CDR2 (germline): MNHNS, SASEGT. The CDR3 consists of 16 residues. CDR3 nucleotides: TGTGCCGGCAGTGAATGGCAATTGAACTCTGGAAACACCATATATTTT. Its translation is CAGSEWQLNSGNTIYF.

This chain joins TRBV25-1 and TRBJ2-1; 9 bases are a match to TRBD1. The CDR3 covers 12 residues. The V gene's germline CDR1 is MGHDK and CDR2 SYGVNS. The CDR3 coding sequence is TGTGCTAGCGGACAGGGGTGGGGTGAGCAGTTCTTC. Translation: CASGQGWGEQFF.

The V and J genes are TRBV5-4 and TRBJ2-2; possibly TRBD2 for D (6 bases). CDR1 is SGHNT, CDR2 YYREEE, per germline (reference sequence). This CDR3 comprises 17 residues. Trimming stripped 0 bases from V and 7 bases from J, with 19 bases between. The CDR3 nucleotides are TGTGCCAGCAGCTTGGCCGTAACTGGTGCGGGGCTCGGGGAGCTGTTTTTT. It translates to CASSLAVTGAGLGELFF.

This clonotype showed up many times. The chain is built from TRBV12-5 and TRBJ2-1; 7 bases map to TRBD2. Germline CDR1 and CDR2: LGHNT and FRNRAP. The CDR3 is 14 residues long. V gave up 5 bases and J gave up 6 bases; unmatched junction bases: 7. The CDR3 loop is CASGPGEGRNEQFF. Here the CDR3 DNA reads TGTGCTAGTGGTCCTGGGGAGGGCCGCAATGAGCAGTTCTTC.

This clonotype came up many times. The chain couples TRBV25-1 to TRBJ1-2; the D gene is possibly TRBD1 (5 bases). Deletions cut 6 bases from V and 3 bases from J, with 17 bases between. This CDR3 has 15 amino acids. Germline CDR1 and CDR2: MGHDK and SYGVNS. DNA for the CDR3: TGTGCCAGCAGCGTACCGGGACCGGGGGACTATGGCTACACCTTC. This gives the protein CASSVPGPGDYGYTF.

This clonotype came up many times. The chain is built from TRBV30 and TRBJ2-5; 7 bases are shared with TRBD2. V shed 5 bases, J shed 0 bases, and the junction held 0 bases outside the gene matches. The CDR3 totals 12 residues. From germline, CDR1 is GTSNPN and CDR2 SVGIG (reference sequence). The CDR3 DNA sequence: TGTGCCTGGGGGAGGGACCAAGAGACCCAGTACTTC. Residues: CAWGRDQETQYF.

This clonotype occurred many times. The chain couples TRBV6-1 to TRBJ1-5; TRBD1 matches at 8 bases. This CDR3 spans 16 amino acids. In germline, CDR1 is MNHNS, CDR2 SASEGT. V was pared by 5 bases and J by 2 bases, with 8 bases of the junction left unmatched. The CDR3 here is CASSNVRGLGNQPQHF. DNA of the CDR3: TGTGCCAGCAGTAATGTCAGGGGGCTTGGCAATCAGCCCCAGCATTTT.

In regard to this clonotype: A much larger clone lies a single base off, so this may be a read error. Because it lacks the conserved phenylalanine or tryptophan at the end, this CDR3 is likely a read error. The DNA is omitted, as the CDR3 cannot be located on it reliably, and the CDR3 follows TCRdb's listing. The genes are TRBV7-3 and TRBJ1-1; the table calls TRBD1, which could not be checked here. Looked up from germline, CDR1 is SGHTA and CDR2 is FQGTGA. The CDR3 sequence runs 14 residues, both termini included. CDR3 loop: CASSAYPGASGTFL.